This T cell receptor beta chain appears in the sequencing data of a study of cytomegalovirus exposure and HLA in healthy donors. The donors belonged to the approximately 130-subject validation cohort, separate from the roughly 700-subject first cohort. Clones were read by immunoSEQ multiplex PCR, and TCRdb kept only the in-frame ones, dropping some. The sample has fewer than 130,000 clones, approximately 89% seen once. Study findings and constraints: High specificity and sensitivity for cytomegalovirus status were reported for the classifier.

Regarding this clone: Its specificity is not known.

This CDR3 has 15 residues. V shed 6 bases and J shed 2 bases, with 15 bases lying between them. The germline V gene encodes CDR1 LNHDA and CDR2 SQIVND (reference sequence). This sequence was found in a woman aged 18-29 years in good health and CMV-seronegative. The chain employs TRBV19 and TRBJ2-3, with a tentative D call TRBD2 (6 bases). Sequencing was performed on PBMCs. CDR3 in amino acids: CASSPGGGTTDTQYF. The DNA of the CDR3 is TGTGCCAGTAGCCCCGGGGGAGGCACCACAGATACGCAGTATTTT.